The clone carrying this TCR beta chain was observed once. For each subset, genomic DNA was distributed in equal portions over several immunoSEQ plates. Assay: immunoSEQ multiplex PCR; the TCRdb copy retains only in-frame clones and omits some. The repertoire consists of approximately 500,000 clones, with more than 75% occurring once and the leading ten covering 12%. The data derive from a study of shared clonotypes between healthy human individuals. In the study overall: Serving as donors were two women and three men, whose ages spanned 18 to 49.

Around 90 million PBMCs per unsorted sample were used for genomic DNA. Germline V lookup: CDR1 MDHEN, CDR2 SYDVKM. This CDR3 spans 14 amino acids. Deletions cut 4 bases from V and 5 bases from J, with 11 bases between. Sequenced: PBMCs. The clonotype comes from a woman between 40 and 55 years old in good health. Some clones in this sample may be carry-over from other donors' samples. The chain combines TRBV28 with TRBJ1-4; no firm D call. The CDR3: CASSSVDNNEKLFF. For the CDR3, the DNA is TGTGCCAGCAGTTCAGTGGATAACAATGAAAAACTGTTTTTT.